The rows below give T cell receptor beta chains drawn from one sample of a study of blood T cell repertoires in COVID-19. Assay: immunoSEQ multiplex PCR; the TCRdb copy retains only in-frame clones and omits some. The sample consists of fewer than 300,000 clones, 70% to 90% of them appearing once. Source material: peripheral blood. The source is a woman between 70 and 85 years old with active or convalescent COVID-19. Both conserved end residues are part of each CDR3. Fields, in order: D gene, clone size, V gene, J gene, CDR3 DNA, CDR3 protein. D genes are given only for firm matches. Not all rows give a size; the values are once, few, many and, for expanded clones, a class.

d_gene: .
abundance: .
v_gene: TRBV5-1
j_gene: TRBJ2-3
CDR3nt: TGCGCCAGCAGCTTGGTCGGGACTGCCTTACAGTATTTT
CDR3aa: CASSLVGTALQYF

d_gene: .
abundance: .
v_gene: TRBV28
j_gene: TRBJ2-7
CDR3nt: TGTGCCACCAACGTCGGCGGTCAGGGCTACGAGCAGTACTTC
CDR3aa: CATNVGGQGYEQYF

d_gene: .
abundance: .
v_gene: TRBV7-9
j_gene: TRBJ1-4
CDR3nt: TGTGCCAGCAGCTCGACACAAGGTAGACTGTTTTTT
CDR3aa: CASSSTQGRLFF

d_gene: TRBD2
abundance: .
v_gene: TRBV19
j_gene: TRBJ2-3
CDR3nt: TGTGCCAGTAGTATCGAGGGACGTGTCGGGGGGATGGCAGATACGCAGTATTTT
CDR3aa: CASSIEGRVGGMADTQYF

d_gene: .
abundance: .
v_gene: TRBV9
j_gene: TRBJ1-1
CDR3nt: TGTGCCAGCAGCGTAGGTCCGGGACTCCTGACCTCGACTTTCTTT
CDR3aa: CASSVGPGLLTSTFF

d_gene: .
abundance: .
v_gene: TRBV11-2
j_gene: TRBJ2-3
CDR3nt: TGTGCCAGCAGCCCCGAGTCTCGTGTCCAGTATTTT
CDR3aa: CASSPESRVQYF

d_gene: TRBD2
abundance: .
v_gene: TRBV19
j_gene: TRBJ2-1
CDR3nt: TGTGCCAGTAGTATACCTGGGAGGGACTACAATGAGCAGTTCTTC
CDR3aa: CASSIPGRDYNEQFF

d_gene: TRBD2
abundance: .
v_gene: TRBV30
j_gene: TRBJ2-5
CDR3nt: TGTGCCTGGAGTTTCGGGACTAGCTTTTCGGAGACCCAGTACTTC
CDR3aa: CAWSFGTSFSETQYF

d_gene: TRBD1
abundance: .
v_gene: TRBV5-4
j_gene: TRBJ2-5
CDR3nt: TGTGCCAGCAGCTTGGGAGGACAGGGGAGGGAGACCCAGTACTTC
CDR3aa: CASSLGGQGRETQYF

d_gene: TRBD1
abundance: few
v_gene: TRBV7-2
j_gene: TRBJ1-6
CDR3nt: TGTGCCAGCAGCATCAACTCACAGGGGGATAATTCACCCCTCCACTTT
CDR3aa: CASSINSQGDNSPLHF

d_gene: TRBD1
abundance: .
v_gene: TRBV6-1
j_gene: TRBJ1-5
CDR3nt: TGTGCCAGCAGTGAGGGACAGGAGAATCAGCCCCAGCATTTT
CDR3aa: CASSEGQENQPQHF

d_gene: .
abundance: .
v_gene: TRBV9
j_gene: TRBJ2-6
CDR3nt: TGTGCCAGCAGCGTAGGGGCCCTGAGCTCTGGGGCCAACGTCCTGACTTTC
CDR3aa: CASSVGALSSGANVLTF

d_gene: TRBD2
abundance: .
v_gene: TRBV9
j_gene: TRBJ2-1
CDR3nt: TGTGCCAGCAGCGTACTAGCGGGGGGTGACAATGAGCAGTTCTTC
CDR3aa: CASSVLAGGDNEQFF

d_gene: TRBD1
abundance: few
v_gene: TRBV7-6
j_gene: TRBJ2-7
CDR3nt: TGTGCCAGCAGCCGGAACAGGGGTCCGCAGTACTTC
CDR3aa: CASSRNRGPQYF

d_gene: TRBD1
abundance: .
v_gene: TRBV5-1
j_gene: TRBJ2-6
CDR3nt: TGCGCCAGCCGCCTTGGGACAGGGAATGTGGCCAACGTCCTGACTTTC
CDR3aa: CASRLGTGNVANVLTF

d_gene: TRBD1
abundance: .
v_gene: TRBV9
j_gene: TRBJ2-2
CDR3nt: TGTGCCAGTCTTCCCGGGACAGGGACGATCGGGGAGCTGTTTTTT
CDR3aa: CASLPGTGTIGELFF

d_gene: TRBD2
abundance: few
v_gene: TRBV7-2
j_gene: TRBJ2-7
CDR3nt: TGTGCCAGCAGCTTGGTTAGCGGGGGGGCCTACGAGCAGTACTTC
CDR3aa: CASSLVSGGAYEQYF

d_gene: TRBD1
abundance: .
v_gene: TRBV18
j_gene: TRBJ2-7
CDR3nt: TGTGCCAGCTCCGGACAGGGGACCACCTACGAGCAGTACTTC
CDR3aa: CASSGQGTTYEQYF

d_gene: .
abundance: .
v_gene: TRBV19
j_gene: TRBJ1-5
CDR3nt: TGTGCCAGTAGTATGAGTGAGCAGCCCCAGCATTTT
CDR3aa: CASSMSEQPQHF

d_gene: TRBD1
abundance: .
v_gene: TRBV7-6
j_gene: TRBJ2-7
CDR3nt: TGTGCCAGCAGCTTAGGTCGGACAGGGGCCGTAAGCTCCTACGAGCAGTACTTC
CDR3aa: CASSLGRTGAVSSYEQYF

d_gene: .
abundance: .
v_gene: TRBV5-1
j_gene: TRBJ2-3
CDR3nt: TGCGCCAGCAGCCCCTCCAGGGCCCCTGACACAGATACGCAGTATTTT
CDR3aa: CASSPSRAPDTDTQYF

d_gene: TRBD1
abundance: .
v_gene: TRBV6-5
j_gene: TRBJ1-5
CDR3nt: TGTGCCAGTGGACAGGATGGCAATCAGCCCCAGCATTTT
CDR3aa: CASGQDGNQPQHF

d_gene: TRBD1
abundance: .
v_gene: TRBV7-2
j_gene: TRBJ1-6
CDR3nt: TGTGCCAGCAGCCCAAGACAGGGGTCCTCACCCCTCCACTTT
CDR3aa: CASSPRQGSSPLHF

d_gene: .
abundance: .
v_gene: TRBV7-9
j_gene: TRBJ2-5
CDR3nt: TGTGCCAGCACCTACTCGGGGGAGGAGACCCAGTACTTC
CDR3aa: CASTYSGEETQYF

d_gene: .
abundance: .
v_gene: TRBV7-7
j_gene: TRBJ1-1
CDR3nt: TGTGCTAGCAGCCGACAGCTTAACACTGAAGCTTTCTTT
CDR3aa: CASSRQLNTEAFF

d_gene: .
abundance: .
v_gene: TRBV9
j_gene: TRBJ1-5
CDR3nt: TGTGCCAGCAGCGTGGCAGACCGGGATCAGCCCCAGCATTTT
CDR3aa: CASSVADRDQPQHF